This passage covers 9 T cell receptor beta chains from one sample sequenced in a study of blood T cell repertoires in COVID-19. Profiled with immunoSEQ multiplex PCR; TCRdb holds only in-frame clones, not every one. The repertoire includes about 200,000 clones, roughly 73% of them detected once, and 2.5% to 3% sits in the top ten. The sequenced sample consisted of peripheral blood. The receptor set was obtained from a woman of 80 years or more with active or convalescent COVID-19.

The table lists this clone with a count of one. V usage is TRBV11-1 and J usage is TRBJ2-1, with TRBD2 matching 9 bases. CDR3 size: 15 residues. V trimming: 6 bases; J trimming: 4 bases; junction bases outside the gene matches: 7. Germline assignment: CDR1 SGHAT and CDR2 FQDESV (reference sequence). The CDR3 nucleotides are TGTGCCAGCAGAGCCGGGACTAGCCGATACAATGAGCAGTTCTTC. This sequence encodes CASRAGTSRYNEQFF.

Written as DNA, the CDR3 is TGCGCCAGCGAAGGGGCGGGGGCCGGGGAGCTGTTTTTT. This translates into CASEGAGAGELFF. The chain employs TRBV5-1 and TRBJ2-2; 7 bases are shared with TRBD2. J gave up 6 bases and V 7 bases, and 6 bases lay outside the gene matches. Germline CDR1 is SGHRS and CDR2 is YFSETQ. The length of the CDR3 is 13 residues.

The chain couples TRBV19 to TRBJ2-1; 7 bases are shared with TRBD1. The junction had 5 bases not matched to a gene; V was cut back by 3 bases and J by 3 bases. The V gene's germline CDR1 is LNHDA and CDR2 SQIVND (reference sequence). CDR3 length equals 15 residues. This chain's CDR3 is CASSIRGQNYNEQFF. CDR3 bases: TGTGCCAGTAGTATTAGGGGACAGAACTACAATGAGCAGTTCTTC. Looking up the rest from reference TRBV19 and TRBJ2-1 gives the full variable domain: DGGITQSPKYLFRKEGQNVTLSCEQNLNHDAMYWYRQDPGQGLRLIYYSQIVNDFQKGDIAEGYSVSREKKESFPLTVTSAQKNPTAFYLCASSIRGQNYNEQFFGPGTRLTVL.

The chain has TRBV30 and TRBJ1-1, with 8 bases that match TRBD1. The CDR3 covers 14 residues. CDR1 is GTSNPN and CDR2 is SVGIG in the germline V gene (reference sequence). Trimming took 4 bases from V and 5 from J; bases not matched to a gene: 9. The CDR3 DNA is TGTGCCTGGAACCCCGGACAGGGTAATACTGAAGCTTTCTTT. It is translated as CAWNPGQGNTEAFF.

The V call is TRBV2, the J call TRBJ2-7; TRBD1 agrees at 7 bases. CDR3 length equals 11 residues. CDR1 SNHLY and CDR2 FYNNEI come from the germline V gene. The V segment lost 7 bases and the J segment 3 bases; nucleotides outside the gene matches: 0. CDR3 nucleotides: TGTGCCAGCAACAGGGGCTACGAGCAGTACTTC. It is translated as CASNRGYEQYF.

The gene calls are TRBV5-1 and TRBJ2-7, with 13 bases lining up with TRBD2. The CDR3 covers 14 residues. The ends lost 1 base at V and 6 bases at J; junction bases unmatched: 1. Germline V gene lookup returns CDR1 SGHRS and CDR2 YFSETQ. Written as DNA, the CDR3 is TGCGCCAGCAGCTTGAGGACTAGCGGGGGCGAGCAGTACTTC. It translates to CASSLRTSGGEQYF.

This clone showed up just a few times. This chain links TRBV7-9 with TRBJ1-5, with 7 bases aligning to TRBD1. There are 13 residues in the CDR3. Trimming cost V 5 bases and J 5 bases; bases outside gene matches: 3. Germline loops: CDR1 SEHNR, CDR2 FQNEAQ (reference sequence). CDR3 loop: CASSPTGDQPQHF. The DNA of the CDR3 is TGTGCCAGCAGCCCTACAGGGGATCAGCCCCAGCATTTT.

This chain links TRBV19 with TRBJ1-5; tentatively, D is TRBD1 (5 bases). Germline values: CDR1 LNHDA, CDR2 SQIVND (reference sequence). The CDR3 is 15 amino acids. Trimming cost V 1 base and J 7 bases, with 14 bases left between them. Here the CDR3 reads CASSIGTGSWQPQHF. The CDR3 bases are TGTGCCAGTAGTATAGGAACAGGTTCATGGCAGCCCCAGCATTTT.

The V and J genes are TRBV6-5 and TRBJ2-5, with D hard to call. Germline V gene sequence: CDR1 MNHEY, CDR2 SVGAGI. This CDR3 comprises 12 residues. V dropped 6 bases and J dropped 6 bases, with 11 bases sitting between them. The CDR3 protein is CASRAERKTQYF. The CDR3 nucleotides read TGTGCCAGCAGGGCTGAGAGGAAGACCCAGTACTTC.